These 20 T cell receptor beta chains were all obtained from the same sample, sequenced in a study of shared clonotypes between healthy human individuals. Measured with immunoSEQ multiplex PCR; TCRdb has only the in-frame clones, and not every one. There are under 650,000 clones in the sample; 95% to 97% occur only once, and about 0.064% lies in the top ten. Sequenced material: naive CD4+ T cells sorted from blood. Subset indicated: CD45RA+ positively selected. These receptors all stem from a woman aged 25 to 45 in good health.

The genes are TRBV6-5 and TRBJ2-7, with a weak D call TRBD2 (6 bases). This CDR3 spans 12 amino acids. V was shortened by 8 bases and J by 3 bases, with 11 bases between the two germline ends. Per the germline V gene, CDR1 is MNHEY and CDR2 is SVGAGI. The CDR3 DNA reads as TGTGCCAGCCGGGACTCTCTCTACGAGCAGTACTTC. This translates into CASRDSLYEQYF.

The chain joins TRBV5-1 to TRBJ2-3; 11 bases map to TRBD2. The CDR3 consists of 17 residues. Looked up from germline, CDR1 is SGHRS and CDR2 is YFSETQ. The V gene end was trimmed by 3 bases and the J gene end by 5 bases; junction bases not matched to a gene: 11. The CDR3 is CASSSTPGLAGGDTQYF. CDR3 sequence (DNA): TGCGCCAGCAGCTCAACGCCAGGGCTAGCGGGAGGAGATACGCAGTATTTT.

This rearrangement joins TRBV7-9 to TRBJ2-3; no definite D call. Per germline, CDR1 SEHNR and CDR2 FQNEAQ (reference sequence). The CDR3 covers 11 residues. Between the trimmed V and J ends, which lost 5 bases and 6 bases, there was a span of 6 bases. The CDR3 spells CASSAEDTQYF. CDR3 bases: TGTGCCAGCAGCGCGGAGGATACGCAGTATTTT.

In the case of this clone: This specimen includes other DNA sequences encoding the same CDR3. DNA for the CDR3: TGTGCCAGCTCACCACAGGAACAAGAGACCCAGTACTTC. Its protein is CASSPQEQETQYF. The chain carries TRBV18 and TRBJ2-5, with D hard to call. With 1 base removed from V and 2 bases from J, the gap between germline ends came to 5 bases. This CDR3 spans 13 amino acids. The germline V gene encodes CDR1 KGHSH and CDR2 LQKENI.

This chain connects TRBV5-1 to TRBJ2-2; D call uncertain. From germline, CDR1 is SGHRS and CDR2 YFSETQ. Between the trimmed V and J ends, which lost 0 bases and 6 bases, there was a span of 3 bases. The CDR3 runs 12 residues. The CDR3 spells CASSLVSGELFF. The DNA of the CDR3 is TGCGCCAGCAGCTTGGTTTCCGGGGAGCTGTTTTTT.

This chain joins TRBV4-2 and TRBJ2-5, with 14 positions matching TRBD2. The last part of the DNA fits TRBJ2-7 better; the J call may be wrong. Germline V gene sequence: CDR1 LGHNA, CDR2 YNFKEQ. The CDR3 is 17 amino acids. The chain's CDR3 is CASSQGEGLAGVGEQYF. In DNA, the CDR3 is TGTGCCAGCAGCCAGGGGGAGGGACTAGCGGGAGTCGGCGAGCAGTACTTC.

This chain uses TRBV2 with TRBJ2-3, with D possibly called TRBD1 or TRBD2 (5 bases each). CDR1 is SNHLY and CDR2 is FYNNEI in the germline V gene. The V and J ends lost 5 bases and 6 bases respectively, with 18 bases between them. CDR3 size: 15 residues. CDR3 region: CASSLDSVEADTQYF. The CDR3 nucleotides are TGTGCCAGCAGTCTTGACAGTGTGGAGGCGGATACGCAGTATTTT.

This clone showed up just once. The chain recombines TRBV11-2 with TRBJ2-7, with 12 nucleotides matching TRBD2. Germline CDR1 and CDR2: SGHAT and FQNNGV. Trimming at V came to 5 bases and at J to 3 bases, leaving 11 bases not matched to a gene. The CDR3 spans 17 residues. Here the CDR3 reads CASSQRSTSGSFYEQYF. CDR3 nucleotide sequence: TGTGCCAGCAGCCAAAGATCGACTAGCGGGAGTTTCTACGAGCAGTACTTC.

In DNA, the CDR3 is TGCGCCAGCAGCCAAGAGGGACTAGCGGGAGTAACCCCGCAGTACTTC. It is translated as CASSQEGLAGVTPQYF. The chain is built from TRBV4-1 and TRBJ2-5, with TRBD2 matching 14 bases. J was trimmed by 11 bases and V by 0 bases; bases with no gene match: 8. Germline values: CDR1 MGHRA, CDR2 YSYEKL. The CDR3 runs 16 residues.

The rearrangement joins TRBV28 to TRBJ2-3; 11 nucleotides match TRBD2. In germline, CDR1 is MDHEN, CDR2 SYDVKM. With V trimmed by 4 bases and J by 4 bases, 7 bases remained unmatched. This CDR3 has 16 residues. Here the CDR3 reads CASSSPGSGRADTQYF. DNA for the CDR3: TGTGCCAGCAGTTCCCCCGGTAGCGGGAGGGCAGATACGCAGTATTTT.

CDR3 sequence reads: CASSPGMGRYEQYF. As DNA, the CDR3 is TGTGCCAGCTCACCCGGGATGGGCCGATACGAGCAGTACTTC. This rearrangement joins TRBV18 to TRBJ2-7; D might be TRBD2 (5 bases). The germline CDR1 and CDR2 sequences are KGHSH and LQKENI. The CDR3 is 14 residues long. Between the trimmed V and J ends, which lost 3 bases and 4 bases, there was a span of 13 bases.

The chain carries TRBV10-3 and TRBJ2-7; 7 bases are a match to TRBD2. The CDR3 is 12 residues long. Germline CDR1 and CDR2: ENHRY and SYGVKD. The V segment lost 9 bases and the J segment 3 bases; nucleotides outside the gene matches: 5. CDR3 in amino acids: CAIAAGDYEQYF. CDR3 sequence (DNA): TGTGCCATTGCCGCGGGGGACTACGAGCAGTACTTC.

DNA of the CDR3: TGTGCCAGCAGTGAAACAGGGGGACCCGGACGAGAGACCCAGTACTTC. Translation: CASSETGGPGRETQYF. The rearrangement joins TRBV28 to TRBJ2-5; 8 bases fit TRBD1. The CDR3 covers 16 residues. Germline trimming cut 5 bases from V and 4 bases from J; bases unmatched to any gene: 12. Germline CDR1 is MDHEN and CDR2 is SYDVKM.

This clone showed up just once. The chain employs TRBV6-5 and TRBJ2-7, with D uncertain. The CDR3 loop spans 11 amino acids. Germline V gives CDR1 MNHEY, CDR2 SVGAGI. Trimming shortened V by 6 bases and J by 6 bases, and 9 bases separated the two germline ends. CDR3 DNA sequence: TGTGCCAGCAGCAACTCGGGCGAGCAGTACTTC. It translates to CASSNSGEQYF.

Here the CDR3 reads CASSQPRGGGYEQYF. The CDR3 coding sequence is TGCGCCAGCAGCCAACCTAGAGGGGGCGGCTACGAGCAGTACTTC. The genes are TRBV4-3 and TRBJ2-7; 7 nucleotides agree with TRBD1. CDR1 LGHNA and CDR2 YSLEER come from the germline V gene. The CDR3 is 15 amino acids. V shed 2 bases, J shed 3 bases, and the junction held 7 bases outside the gene matches.

The chain combines TRBV2 with TRBJ1-1; D gene ambiguous. Between the trimmed V and J ends, which lost 5 bases and 8 bases, there was a span of 15 bases. The CDR3 is 13 residues long. CDR1 is SNHLY and CDR2 is FYNNEI in the germline V gene. The CDR3 DNA sequence: TGTGCCAGCAGTCTTGGACCCGAAGGGGAAGCTTTCTTT. Translating it yields CASSLGPEGEAFF. Combining the CDR3 with reference TRBV2 and TRBJ1-1 gives the whole variable domain EPEVTQTPSHQVTQMGQEVILRCVPISNHLYFYWYRQILGQKVEFLVSFYNNEISEKSEIFDDQFSVERPDGSNFTLKIRSTKLEDSAMYFCASSLGPEGEAFFGQGTRLTVV.

The chain couples TRBV28 to TRBJ1-5, with D possibly matching TRBD1 (5 bases). The germline V gene has CDR1 MDHEN and CDR2 SYDVKM. This CDR3 contains 19 residues. V lost 4 bases, J lost 0 bases, and 22 bases lay in between. CDR3 amino acids: CASSSRPGPEGYSNQPQHF. The CDR3, as DNA: TGTGCCAGCAGTTCCCGACCGGGACCTGAGGGTTATAGCAATCAGCCCCAGCATTTT.

V is TRBV5-1 and J is TRBJ1-5; possible D gene TRBD1, 5 bases. The CDR3 spans 14 residues. V lost 1 base, J lost 9 bases, and 14 bases lay in between. Germline V gene lookup returns CDR1 SGHRS and CDR2 YFSETQ. The CDR3 region has the DNA TGCGCCAGCAGCTTGACAGTGGGGGACCCGCCCCAGCATTTT. Protein sequence: CASSLTVGDPPQHF.

The chain employs TRBV28 and TRBJ2-3; TRBD2 matches at 7 bases. The V and J ends lost 6 bases and 0 bases, in that order; junction bases with no gene match: 3. There are 14 residues in the CDR3. CDR1 MDHEN and CDR2 SYDVKM come from the germline V gene. Written as DNA, the CDR3 is TGTGCCAGCAGCTATAGCGGGAGCACAGATACGCAGTATTTT. Protein sequence: CASSYSGSTDTQYF.

The chain has TRBV28 and TRBJ2-7; 9 nucleotides line up with TRBD1. Looked up from germline, CDR1 is MDHEN and CDR2 is SYDVKM. There are 15 residues in the CDR3. Trimming at V came to 5 bases and at J to 6 bases, leaving 11 bases not matched to a gene. The CDR3 spells CASSSQGQGPGEQYF. DNA of the CDR3: TGTGCCAGCAGTAGTCAGGGACAGGGTCCGGGCGAGCAGTACTTC. The entire variable domain, with the rest obtained from reference TRBV28 and TRBJ2-7, is as follows: DVKVTQSSRYLVKRTGEKVFLECVQDMDHENMFWYRQDPGLGLRLIYFSYDVKMKEKGDIPEGYSVSREKKERFSLILESASTNQTSMYLCASSSQGQGPGEQYFGPGTRLTVT.